This T cell receptor (beta chain) was obtained from a study of cytomegalovirus exposure and HLA in healthy donors. General study results and limits: Reported performance of the classifier showed diagnosis of cytomegalovirus status with high specificity and sensitivity.

The donors were members of the roughly 130-subject validation cohort (separate from the roughly 670-subject first cohort). Concerning this clone itself: Its specificity is unknown.

Method: immunoSEQ multiplex PCR; TCRdb's copy keeps in-frame clones and lacks some. Of hundreds of thousands of clones in the sample, roughly 87% are singletons; the top ten hold 12%. The CDR3 is made up of 14 amino acids. Germline V lookup: CDR1 SNHLY, CDR2 FYNNEI. V shed 8 bases and J 5 bases; nucleotides not matched to a gene: 8. This receptor was identified in a man younger than 35 in good health and CMV-seropositive. This chain joins TRBV2 and TRBJ2-5; the match to TRBD2 covers 10 bases. The sample taken for sequencing was PBMCs. The DNA for the CDR3 is TGTGCCAGCTCTAGCGGGAGTAATAGGGAGACCCAGTACTTC. Its translation: CASSSGSNRETQYF.